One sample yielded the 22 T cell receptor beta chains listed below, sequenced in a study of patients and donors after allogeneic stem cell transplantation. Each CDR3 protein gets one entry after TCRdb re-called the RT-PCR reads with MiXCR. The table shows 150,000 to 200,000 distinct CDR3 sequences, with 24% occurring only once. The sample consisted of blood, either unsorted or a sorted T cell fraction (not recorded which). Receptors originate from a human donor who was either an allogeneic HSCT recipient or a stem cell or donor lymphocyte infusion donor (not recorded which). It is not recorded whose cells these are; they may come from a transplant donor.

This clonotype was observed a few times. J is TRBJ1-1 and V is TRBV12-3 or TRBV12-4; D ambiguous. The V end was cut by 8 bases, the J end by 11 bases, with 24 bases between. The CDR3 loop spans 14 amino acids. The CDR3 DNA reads TGTGCCAGCGGACTACCCCGGACGTATGTTTTGGCTTTCTTT. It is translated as CASGLPRTYVLAFF.

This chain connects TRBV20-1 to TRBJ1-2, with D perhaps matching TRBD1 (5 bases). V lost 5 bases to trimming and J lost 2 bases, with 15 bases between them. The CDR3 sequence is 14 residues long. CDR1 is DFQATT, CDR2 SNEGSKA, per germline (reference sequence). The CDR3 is CSAPRGGLNYGYTF. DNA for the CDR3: TGCAGTGCTCCCCGGGGGGGTCTCAACTATGGCTACACCTTC.

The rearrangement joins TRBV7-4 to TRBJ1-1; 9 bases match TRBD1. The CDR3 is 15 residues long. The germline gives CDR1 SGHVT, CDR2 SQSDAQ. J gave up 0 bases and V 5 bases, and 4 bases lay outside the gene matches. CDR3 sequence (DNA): TGTGCCAGCAGCAACCGACAGGGGGTGAACACTGAAGCTTTCTTT. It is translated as CASSNRQGVNTEAFF.

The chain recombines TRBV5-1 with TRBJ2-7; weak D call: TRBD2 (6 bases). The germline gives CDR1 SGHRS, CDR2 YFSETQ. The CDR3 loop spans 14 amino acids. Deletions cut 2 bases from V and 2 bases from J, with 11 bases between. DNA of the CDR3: TGCGCCAGCAGCTTAACGGGGGTTACCTACGAGCAGTACTTC. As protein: CASSLTGVTYEQYF.

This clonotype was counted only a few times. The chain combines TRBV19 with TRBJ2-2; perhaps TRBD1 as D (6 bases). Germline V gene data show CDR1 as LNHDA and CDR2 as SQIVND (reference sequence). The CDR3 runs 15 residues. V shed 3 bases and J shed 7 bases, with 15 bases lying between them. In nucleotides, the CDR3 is TGTGCCAGTAGTATTCGGCACAGGGCTAGCGGGGAGCTGTTTTTT. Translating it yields CASSIRHRASGELFF.

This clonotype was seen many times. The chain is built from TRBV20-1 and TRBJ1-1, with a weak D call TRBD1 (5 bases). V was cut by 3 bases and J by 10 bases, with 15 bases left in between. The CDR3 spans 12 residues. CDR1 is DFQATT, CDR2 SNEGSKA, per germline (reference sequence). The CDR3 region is CSARLGNGGAFF. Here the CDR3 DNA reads TGCAGTGCTAGGTTGGGGAACGGGGGAGCTTTCTTT.

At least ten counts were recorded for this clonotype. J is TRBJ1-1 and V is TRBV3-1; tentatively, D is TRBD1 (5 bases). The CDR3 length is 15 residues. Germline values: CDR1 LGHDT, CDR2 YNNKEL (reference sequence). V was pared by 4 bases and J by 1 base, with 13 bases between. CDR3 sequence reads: CASSPPGRWNTEAFF. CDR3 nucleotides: TGTGCCAGCAGCCCTCCGGGACGCTGGAACACTGAAGCTTTCTTT.

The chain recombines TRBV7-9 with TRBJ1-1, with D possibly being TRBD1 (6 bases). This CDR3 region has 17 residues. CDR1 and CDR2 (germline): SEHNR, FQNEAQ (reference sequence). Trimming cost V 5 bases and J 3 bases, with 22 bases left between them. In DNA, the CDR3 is TGTGCCAGCAGCGGGCGACAGAGGGGGGACCGGGACACTGAAGCTTTCTTT. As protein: CASSGRQRGDRDTEAFF.

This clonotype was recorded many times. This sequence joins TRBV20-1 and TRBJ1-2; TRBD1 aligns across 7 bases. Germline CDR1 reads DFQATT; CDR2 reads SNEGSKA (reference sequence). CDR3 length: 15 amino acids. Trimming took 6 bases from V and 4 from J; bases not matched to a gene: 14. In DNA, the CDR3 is TGCAGTGCCCAACCACGGGACAGCACATCCTATGGCTACACCTTC. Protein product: CSAQPRDSTSYGYTF.

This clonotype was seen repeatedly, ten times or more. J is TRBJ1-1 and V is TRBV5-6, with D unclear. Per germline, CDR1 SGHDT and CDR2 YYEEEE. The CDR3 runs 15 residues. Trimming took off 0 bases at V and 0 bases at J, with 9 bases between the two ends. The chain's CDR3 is CASSLEGPMNTEAFF. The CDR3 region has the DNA TGTGCCAGCAGCTTGGAGGGCCCCATGAACACTGAAGCTTTCTTT. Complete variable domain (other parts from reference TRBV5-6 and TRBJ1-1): DAGVTQSPTHLIKTRGQQVTLRCSPKSGHDTVSWYQQALGQGPQFIFQYYEEEERQRGNFPDRFSGHQFPNYSSELNVNALLLGDSALYLCASSLEGPMNTEAFFGQGTRLTVV.

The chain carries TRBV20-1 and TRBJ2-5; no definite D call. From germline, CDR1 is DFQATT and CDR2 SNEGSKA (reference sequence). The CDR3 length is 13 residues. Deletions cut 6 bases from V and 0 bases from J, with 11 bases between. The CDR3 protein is CSASHPYQETQYF. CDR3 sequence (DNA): TGCAGTGCCAGCCACCCGTACCAAGAGACCCAGTACTTC.

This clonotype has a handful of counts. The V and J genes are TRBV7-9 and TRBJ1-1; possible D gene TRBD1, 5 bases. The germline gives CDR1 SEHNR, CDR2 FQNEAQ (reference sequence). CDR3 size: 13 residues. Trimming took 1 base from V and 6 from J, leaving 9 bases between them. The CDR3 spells CASSLVQDAEAFF. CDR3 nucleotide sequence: TGTGCCAGCAGCTTAGTACAGGACGCTGAAGCTTTCTTT. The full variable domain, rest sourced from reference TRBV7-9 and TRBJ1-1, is DTGVSQNPRHKITKRGQNVTFRCDPISEHNRLYWYRQTLGQGPEFLTYFQNEAQLEKSRLLSDRFSAERPKGSFSTLEIQRTEQGDSAMYLCASSLVQDAEAFFGQGTRLTVV.

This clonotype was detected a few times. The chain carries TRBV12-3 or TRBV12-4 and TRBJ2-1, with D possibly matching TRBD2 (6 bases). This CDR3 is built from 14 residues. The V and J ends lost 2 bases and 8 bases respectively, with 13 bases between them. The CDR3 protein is CASSLPGLRDEQFF. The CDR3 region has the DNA TGTGCCAGCAGTTTACCCGGACTACGGGATGAGCAGTTCTTC.

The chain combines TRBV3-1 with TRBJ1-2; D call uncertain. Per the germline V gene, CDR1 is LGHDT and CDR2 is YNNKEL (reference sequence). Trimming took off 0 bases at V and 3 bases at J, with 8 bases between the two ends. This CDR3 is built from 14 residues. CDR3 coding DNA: TGTGCCAGCAGCCAAGACAGGAACCACTATGGCTACACCTTC. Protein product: CASSQDRNHYGYTF.

CDR3 residues: CASSSRSIIRAPRSYNEQFF. In DNA, the CDR3 is TGTGCCAGCAGCTCTAGGAGTATAATCCGGGCCCCTCGATCCTACAATGAGCAGTTCTTC. V and J are TRBV7-9 and TRBJ2-1; no definite D call. Germline CDR1 SEHNR, CDR2 FQNEAQ (reference sequence). CDR3 length: 20 amino acids. V lost 4 bases and J lost 1, with 26 bases in between. Full variable domain (rest looked up from reference TRBV7-9 and TRBJ2-1): DTGVSQNPRHKITKRGQNVTFRCDPISEHNRLYWYRQTLGQGPEFLTYFQNEAQLEKSRLLSDRFSAERPKGSFSTLEIQRTEQGDSAMYLCASSSRSIIRAPRSYNEQFFGPGTRLTVL.

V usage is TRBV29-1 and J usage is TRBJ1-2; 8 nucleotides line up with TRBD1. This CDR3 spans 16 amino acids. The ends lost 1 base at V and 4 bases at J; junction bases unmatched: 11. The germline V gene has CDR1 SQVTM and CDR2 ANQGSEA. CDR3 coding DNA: TGCAGCGTTGAAGTCCCTCAAACAGGGGGGGTCTATGGCTACACCTTC. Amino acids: CSVEVPQTGGVYGYTF.

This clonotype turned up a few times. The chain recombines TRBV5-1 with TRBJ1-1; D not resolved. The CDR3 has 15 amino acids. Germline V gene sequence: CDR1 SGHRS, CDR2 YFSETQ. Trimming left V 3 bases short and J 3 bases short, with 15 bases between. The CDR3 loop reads CASSWAARVDTEAFF. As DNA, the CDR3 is TGCGCCAGCAGCTGGGCCGCGAGAGTGGACACTGAAGCTTTCTTT.

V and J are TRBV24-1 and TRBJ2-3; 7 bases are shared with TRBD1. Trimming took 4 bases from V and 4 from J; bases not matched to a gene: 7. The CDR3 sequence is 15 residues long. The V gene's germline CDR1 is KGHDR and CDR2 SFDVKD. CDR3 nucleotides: TGTGCCACCAGTGACTCAAGCAGGGGGTCAGATACGCAGTATTTT. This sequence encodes CATSDSSRGSDTQYF.

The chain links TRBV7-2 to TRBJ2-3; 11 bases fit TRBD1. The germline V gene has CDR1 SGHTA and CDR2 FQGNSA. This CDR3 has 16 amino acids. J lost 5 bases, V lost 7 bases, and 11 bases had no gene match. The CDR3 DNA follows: TGTGCCAGCACCCTCCCCGGACAGGGGGCGCGAGATACGCAGTATTTT. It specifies CASTLPGQGARDTQYF.

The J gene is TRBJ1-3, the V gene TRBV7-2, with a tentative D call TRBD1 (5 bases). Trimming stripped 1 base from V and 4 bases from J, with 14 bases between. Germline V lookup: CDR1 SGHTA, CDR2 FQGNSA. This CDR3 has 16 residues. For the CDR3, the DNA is TGTGCCAGCAGCTTAGGGTCTGGCAGGGCCGGAAACACCATATATTTT. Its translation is CASSLGSGRAGNTIYF.

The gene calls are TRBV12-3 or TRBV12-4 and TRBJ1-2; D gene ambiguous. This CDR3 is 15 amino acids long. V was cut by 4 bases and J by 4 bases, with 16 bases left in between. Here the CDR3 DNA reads TGTGCCAGCAGTTCAACTCCTCCAGGTCTCTATGGCTACACCTTC. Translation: CASSSTPPGLYGYTF.

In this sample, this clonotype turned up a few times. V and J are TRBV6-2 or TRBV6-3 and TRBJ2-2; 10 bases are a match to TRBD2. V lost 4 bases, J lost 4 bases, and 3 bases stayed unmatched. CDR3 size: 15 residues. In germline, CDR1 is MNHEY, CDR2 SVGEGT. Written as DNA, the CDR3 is TGTGCCAGCAGTTCTGTAGCGGGAGGCACCGGGGAGCTGTTTTTT. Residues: CASSSVAGGTGELFF.